These 8 T cell receptor beta chains share one sample of origin, sequenced in a study of blood T cell repertoires in COVID-19 (dated by TCRdb to 2019 to 2021). Library generation was performed with the immunoSEQ multiplex PCR assay. Here the immuneACCESS table is served through TCRdb, limited to in-frame sequences with V and J called. Missing clones are a known gap in these copies; in checked studies unresolved V genes cover under half, and the rest lacks a known reason. A total of 350,000 to 550,000 clones appear in this sample, roughly nine tenths of them only once. The ten most abundant clones make up 1.1% of the sample. Sequencing was carried out using PBMCs or T cells enriched from blood (not recorded which). All receptors derive from a man aged 30 to 45 who had recovered from COVID-19.

This clone was seen a few times. The V call is TRBV5-1, the J call TRBJ2-2; 7 bases are a match to TRBD2. The CDR3 loop spans 14 amino acids. The germline V gene encodes CDR1 SGHRS and CDR2 YFSETQ. V gave up 4 bases and J gave up 4 bases; unmatched junction bases: 4. This CDR3 is CASSPGTTTGELFF. The CDR3 DNA reads TGCGCCAGCAGCCCCGGGACTACCACCGGGGAGCTGTTTTTT.

The chain employs TRBV7-8 and TRBJ2-3; 10 bases are a match to TRBD2. The V segment lost 10 bases and the J segment 3 bases; nucleotides outside the gene matches: 16. The CDR3 has 17 residues. CDR1 and CDR2 (germline): SGHVS, FQNEAQ. CDR3 coding DNA: TGTGCCATCGTGGCTAGCGGGAGCGTTTTGTGGACAGATACGCAGTATTTT. Amino acid sequence: CAIVASGSVLWTDTQYF. The full variable domain, its missing parts supplied by reference TRBV7-8 and TRBJ2-3, is GAGVSQSPRYKVAKRGQDVALRCDPISGHVSLFWYQQALGQGPEFLTYFQNEAQLDKSGLPSDRFFAERPEGSVSTLKIQRTQQEDSAVYLCAIVASGSVLWTDTQYFGPGTRLTVL.

This chain uses TRBV7-2 with TRBJ2-5, with D possibly matching TRBD2 (6 bases). Germline V lookup: CDR1 SGHTA, CDR2 FQGNSA. The CDR3 is 15 residues long. Trimming shortened V by 5 bases and J by 0 bases, and 13 bases separated the two germline ends. CDR3: CASSVGLPYQETQYF. CDR3 DNA: TGTGCCAGCAGCGTGGGACTCCCGTACCAAGAGACCCAGTACTTC.

A note on this clone: At the DNA level, this CDR3 is encoded by other sequences in the same sample as well. This sequence joins TRBV29-1 and TRBJ1-1; 10 positions agree with TRBD1. The junction had 7 bases not matched to a gene; V was cut back by 6 bases and J by 3 bases. The germline V gene encodes CDR1 SQVTM and CDR2 ANQGSEA. The CDR3 runs to 14 residues. CDR3 amino acids: CSVLRQGAYTEAFF. In DNA, the CDR3 is TGCAGCGTGCTACGACAGGGGGCTTACACTGAAGCTTTCTTT. The variable domain in full, with the rest retrieved from reference TRBV29-1 and TRBJ1-1, is SAVISQKPSRDICQRGTSLTIQCQVDSQVTMMFWYRQQPGQSLTLIATANQGSEATYESGFVIDKFPISRPNLTFSTLTVSNMSPEDSSIYLCSVLRQGAYTEAFFGQGTRLTVV.

This clone was recorded once. The chain joins TRBV6-5 to TRBJ1-6; a possible D gene is TRBD1 (6 bases). Trimming shortened V by 4 bases and J by 8 bases, and 12 bases separated the two germline ends. Germline V gene data show CDR1 as MNHEY and CDR2 as SVGAGI. This CDR3 is built from 14 residues. CDR3 DNA sequence: TGTGCCAGCAGTTCACAGGGTATAGATTCACCCCTCCACTTT. Its protein product is CASSSQGIDSPLHF.

This chain joins TRBV9 and TRBJ1-2; D is perhaps TRBD1 (6 bases). The V end lost 5 bases, the J end lost 2 bases, and 10 bases lay between the germline ends. There are 13 residues in the CDR3. Germline V lookup: CDR1 SGDLS, CDR2 YYNGEE. The CDR3 here is CASSSTGNYGYTF. The CDR3 DNA follows: TGTGCCAGCAGTTCGACAGGAAACTATGGCTACACCTTC.

This chain connects TRBV7-9 to TRBJ1-3; no definite D call. This CDR3 contains 16 residues. Deletions cut 2 bases from V and 2 bases from J, with 13 bases between. CDR1 and CDR2 (germline): SEHNR, FQNEAQ (reference sequence). The CDR3 protein is CASSLTAVLTGNTIYF. In nucleotides, the CDR3 is TGTGCCAGCAGCTTAACCGCGGTTCTGACTGGAAACACCATATATTTT.

Note on this clone: Other nucleotide sequences in the sample specify the same CDR3. V gene TRBV2 combines with J gene TRBJ1-4; D gene uncertain. Germline V gene sequence: CDR1 SNHLY, CDR2 FYNNEI. V shed 3 bases and J shed 7 bases, with 6 bases lying between them. CDR3 length: 12 residues. The chain's CDR3 is CASSDRGEKLFF. Here the CDR3 DNA reads TGTGCCAGCAGTGACCGGGGTGAAAAACTGTTTTTT.